These T cell receptor beta chains were read from a single sample in a study of T cells after yellow fever vaccination. TCRdb called the 5' RACE reads again in MiXCR, with one record for every CDR3 protein. The sample holds approximately 74,000 distinct CDR3 sequences; 7.1% are singletons and the top ten take roughly a third. This sample comprised CD8+ T cells sorted from PBMCs, obtained about 5 days after the first yellow fever vaccination. These receptors all stem from a young man who received the YFV17D yellow fever vaccine. CDR3s include the opening cysteine and the closing phenylalanine or tryptophan. Each record gives: J gene, D gene, clone size, V gene, CDR3 DNA, CDR3 protein. A D gene is named only where the DNA matches it firmly. A clone size is listed for some rows: how often the clone was seen (once, few, many), or a class if it is expanded.

J: TRBJ2-4; D: -; size: -; V: TRBV5-5; DNA: TGTGCCAGCAGCTTGCGGGGATTACTAGCCAAAAACATTCAGTACTTC; CDR3: CASSLRGLLAKNIQYF
J: TRBJ2-2; D: TRBD1; size: many; V: TRBV6-5; DNA: TGTGCCAGCAGCCTCTCCGGGACAGGGGTGACCGGGGAGCTGTTTTTT; CDR3: CASSLSGTGVTGELFF
J: TRBJ2-3; D: TRBD1; size: -; V: TRBV7-8; DNA: TGTGCCAGCAGCTTAGGAGGGACAGGGGTTAAAGATACGCAGTATTTT; CDR3: CASSLGGTGVKDTQYF
J: TRBJ2-1; D: TRBD2; size: -; V: TRBV4-3; DNA: TGCGCCAGCAGCCATCGCATTGCTAGCGGGGGGGCCCATGAGCAGTTCTTC; CDR3: CASSHRIASGGAHEQFF
J: TRBJ1-1; D: -; size: many; V: TRBV12-3/TRBV12-4; DNA: TGTGCCAGCAGTGACAAAAACACTGAAGCTTTCTTT; CDR3: CASSDKNTEAFF
J: TRBJ2-1; D: TRBD1; size: -; V: TRBV4-1; DNA: TGCGCCAGCAGCCAAGACGACAGGGATGAGCAGTTCTTC; CDR3: CASSQDDRDEQFF
J: TRBJ1-6; D: -; size: many; V: TRBV10-2; DNA: TGCGCCAGCACCCCCTTTTGGACGGCTGAATCACCCCTCCACTTT; CDR3: CASTPFWTAESPLHF
J: TRBJ1-6; D: -; size: -; V: TRBV7-8; DNA: TGTGCCAGCAGCTCCGTTAGCTCCTATAATTCACCCCTCCACTTT; CDR3: CASSSVSSYNSPLHF
J: TRBJ1-1; D: -; size: many; V: TRBV12-3/TRBV12-4; DNA: TGTGCCAGCAGTTTTAGAGAGAACACTGAAGCTTTCTTT; CDR3: CASSFRENTEAFF
J: TRBJ2-3; D: -; size: many; V: TRBV12-3/TRBV12-4; DNA: TGTGCCAGCAGTTTATGGCTCCGAGGGGATACGCAGTATTTT; CDR3: CASSLWLRGDTQYF
J: TRBJ1-1; D: -; size: -; V: TRBV29-1; DNA: TGCAGCGTTACAGGACTGAACACTGAAGCTTTCTTT; CDR3: CSVTGLNTEAFF
J: TRBJ2-5; D: -; size: few; V: TRBV6-5; DNA: TGTGCCAGCAGTTACTCCCGTGGAACCCAGTACTTC; CDR3: CASSYSRGTQYF
J: TRBJ1-2; D: TRBD1; size: many; V: TRBV12-3/TRBV12-4; DNA: TGTGCCAGCAGTCGACAGGGGGCTGGCTATGGCTACACCTTC; CDR3: CASSRQGAGYGYTF
J: TRBJ1-1; D: TRBD1; size: -; V: TRBV12-3/TRBV12-4; DNA: TGTGCCAGCAGTTCTTTGACAGGGGGCAGCGCTGAAGCTTTCTTT; CDR3: CASSSLTGGSAEAFF
J: TRBJ2-1; D: TRBD2; size: many; V: TRBV12-3/TRBV12-4; DNA: TGTGCCAGCAGTTTAGGTAGCGGGGCTTACAATGAGCAGTTCTTC; CDR3: CASSLGSGAYNEQFF
J: TRBJ1-6; D: -; size: -; V: TRBV5-1; DNA: TGCGCCAGCAGCTCCCGCAGGGCCCGTAATTCACCCCTCCACTTT; CDR3: CASSSRRARNSPLHF
J: TRBJ2-3; D: -; size: -; V: TRBV12-3/TRBV12-4; DNA: TGTGCCAGCAGTCCAATAGCGGCTCTAGCAACAGATACGCAGTATTTT; CDR3: CASSPIAALATDTQYF
J: TRBJ1-6; D: TRBD1; size: -; V: TRBV6-1; DNA: TGTGCCGGGGGACAGCCTGATAATTCACCCCTCCACTTT; CDR3: CAGGQPDNSPLHF
J: TRBJ2-5; D: -; size: few; V: TRBV7-9; DNA: TGTGCCAGCAGCTCCGCGGGGTCGGAGACCCAGTACTTC; CDR3: CASSSAGSETQYF
J: TRBJ2-1; D: TRBD1; size: -; V: TRBV27; DNA: TGTGCCAGCGGCCGACAGGGTTACTACAATGAGCAGTTCTTC; CDR3: CASGRQGYYNEQFF
J: TRBJ2-1; D: TRBD1; size: -; V: TRBV5-1; DNA: TGCGCCAGCAGCTTGGGGGGGTTTGGACAGGGTAAACATGAGCAGTTCTTC; CDR3: CASSLGGFGQGKHEQFF
J: TRBJ2-2; D: -; size: many; V: TRBV7-9; DNA: TGTGCCAGCAGCGCACCGGGGGCGGCGCGTTGGGAGCTGTTTTTT; CDR3: CASSAPGAARWELFF
J: TRBJ2-1; D: TRBD2; size: many; V: TRBV7-6; DNA: TGTGCCAGCAGCTTAGGGGAGGGGTGGGATGAGCAGTTCTTC; CDR3: CASSLGEGWDEQFF
J: TRBJ1-1; D: TRBD1; size: -; V: TRBV10-3; DNA: TGTGCCATCACCCCCGGGACAGGTCTGCAGGGCACTGAAGCTTTCTTT; CDR3: CAITPGTGLQGTEAFF
J: TRBJ1-6; D: TRBD1; size: -; V: TRBV11-1; DNA: TGTGCCAGCAGCCAGGACAGGGGGTATTCACCCCTCCACTTT; CDR3: CASSQDRGYSPLHF
J: TRBJ1-2; D: TRBD1; size: many; V: TRBV13; DNA: TGTGCCAGCAGCTTAATAGGGGGCGTCTATGGCTACACCTTC; CDR3: CASSLIGGVYGYTF
J: TRBJ2-3; D: -; size: -; V: TRBV29-1; DNA: TGCAGCCATTCACAATACACAGATACGCAGTATTTT; CDR3: CSHSQYTDTQYF
J: TRBJ2-7; D: -; size: -; V: TRBV5-4; DNA: TGTGCCAGCAGCTTGGGGGCTCAGAGGTACTTC; CDR3: CASSLGAQRYF
J: TRBJ2-1; D: TRBD2; size: -; V: TRBV7-2; DNA: TGTGCCAGCAGACCCGGACTAGCCACCTACAATGAGCAGTTCTTC; CDR3: CASRPGLATYNEQFF
J: TRBJ2-3; D: -; size: many; V: TRBV25-1; DNA: TGTGCCAGCAGCCTAATCATGGGGGACCGGGGCACAGATACGCAGTATTTT; CDR3: CASSLIMGDRGTDTQYF
J: TRBJ2-5; D: TRBD2; size: few; V: TRBV10-3; DNA: TGTGCCATCAGTGGGCCCGGGACTAGCGGGAACCAAGAGACCCAGTACTTC; CDR3: CAISGPGTSGNQETQYF
J: TRBJ2-4; D: -; size: many; V: TRBV20-1; DNA: TGCAGTGCTAGCGAAGACAATAAAAACATTCAGTACTTC; CDR3: CSASEDNKNIQYF
J: TRBJ1-3; D: -; size: many; V: TRBV12-3/TRBV12-4; DNA: TGTGCCAGCAGTGTCGGAAACACCATATATTTT; CDR3: CASSVGNTIYF
J: TRBJ2-3; D: -; size: many; V: TRBV5-1; DNA: TGCGCCAGCATTGGGCCGAACACAGATACGCAGTATTTT; CDR3: CASIGPNTDTQYF
J: TRBJ2-1; D: -; size: many; V: TRBV7-9; DNA: TGTGCCAGCAGCTTAGTATTCGGGGGACCCTACAATGAGCAGTTCTTC; CDR3: CASSLVFGGPYNEQFF
J: TRBJ2-3; D: -; size: few; V: TRBV6-2/TRBV6-3; DNA: TGTGCCAGCATCTCGGCGCGATCAGATACGCAGTATTTT; CDR3: CASISARSDTQYF
J: TRBJ2-2; D: -; size: few; V: TRBV14; DNA: TGTGCCAGCAGCAGCCAGGGCGAGAGCACCGGGGAGCTGTTTTTT; CDR3: CASSSQGESTGELFF
J: TRBJ2-7; D: -; size: -; V: TRBV21-1; DNA: TGTGCCAGCAGCGCACGGGGTCGCCCGGGCTACGAGCAGTACTTC; CDR3: CASSARGRPGYEQYF
J: TRBJ1-1; D: -; size: -; V: TRBV7-8; DNA: TGTGCCAGCAGCTTAGAAGCGGTAAACACTGAAGCTTTCTTT; CDR3: CASSLEAVNTEAFF
J: TRBJ2-2; D: -; size: many; V: TRBV28; DNA: TGTGCCAGCAGCCCTCGGCGCCCCGGGGAGCTGTTTTTT; CDR3: CASSPRRPGELFF
J: TRBJ1-5; D: TRBD1; size: many; V: TRBV5-1; DNA: TGCGCCAGCAGCTTGGGGGACAGGGGAACCCAGCCCCAGCATTTT; CDR3: CASSLGDRGTQPQHF
J: TRBJ2-1; D: -; size: many; V: TRBV2; DNA: TGTGCCAGCAGTTTCTCGGATTACAATGAGCAGTTCTTC; CDR3: CASSFSDYNEQFF
J: TRBJ2-5; D: -; size: many; V: TRBV7-2; DNA: TGTGCCAGCAGCCTCCTCTATGAGGGGCAAGAGACCCAGTACTTC; CDR3: CASSLLYEGQETQYF
J: TRBJ2-5; D: -; size: -; V: TRBV27; DNA: TGTGCCAGCAGTTTGTGGGCCGGGGTCAAAGAGACCCAGTACTTC; CDR3: CASSLWAGVKETQYF
J: TRBJ2-7; D: -; size: few; V: TRBV20-1; DNA: TGCAGTGCCCGAAAGGTGAGCGAGCAGTACTTC; CDR3: CSARKVSEQYF
J: TRBJ2-1; D: -; size: few; V: TRBV6-6; DNA: TGTGCCAGCAGTTCGACAGAGTACAATGAGCAGTTCTTC; CDR3: CASSSTEYNEQFF
J: TRBJ2-7; D: -; size: few; V: TRBV20-1; DNA: TGCAGTGCTAGTCCGGGTTCAAGGGAGCAGTACTTC; CDR3: CSASPGSREQYF
J: TRBJ2-3; D: TRBD1; size: many; V: TRBV5-1; DNA: TGCGCCAGCAGCGGTTACGGACAGGGGGTTGGCACAGATACGCAGTATTTT; CDR3: CASSGYGQGVGTDTQYF
J: TRBJ1-3; D: -; size: few; V: TRBV18; DNA: TGTGCCAGCTCACAACGAAATGGAAACACCATATATTTT; CDR3: CASSQRNGNTIYF
J: TRBJ1-1; D: -; size: many; V: TRBV4-3; DNA: TGCGCCAGCAGCCCGAGGTTTCGAGGGGAAACTGAAGCTTTCTTT; CDR3: CASSPRFRGETEAFF
J: TRBJ2-1; D: -; size: many; V: TRBV4-2; DNA: TGTGCCAGCAGCCAAGGAGGGGACGGCGATGAGCAGTTCTTC; CDR3: CASSQGGDGDEQFF